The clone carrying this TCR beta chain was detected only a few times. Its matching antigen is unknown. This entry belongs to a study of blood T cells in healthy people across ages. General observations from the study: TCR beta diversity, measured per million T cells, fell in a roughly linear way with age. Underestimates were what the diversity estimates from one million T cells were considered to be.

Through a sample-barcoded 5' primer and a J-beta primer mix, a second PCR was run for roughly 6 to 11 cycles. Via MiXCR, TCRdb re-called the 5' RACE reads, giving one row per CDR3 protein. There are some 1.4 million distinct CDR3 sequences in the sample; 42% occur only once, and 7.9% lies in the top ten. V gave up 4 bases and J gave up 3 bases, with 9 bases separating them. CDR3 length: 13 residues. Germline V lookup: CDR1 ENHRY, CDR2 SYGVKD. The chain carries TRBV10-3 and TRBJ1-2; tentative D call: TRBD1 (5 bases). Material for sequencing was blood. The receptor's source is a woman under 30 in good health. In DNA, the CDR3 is TGTGCCATCAGTGTAGGAGGGGACTATGGCTACACCTTC. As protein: CAISVGGDYGYTF.